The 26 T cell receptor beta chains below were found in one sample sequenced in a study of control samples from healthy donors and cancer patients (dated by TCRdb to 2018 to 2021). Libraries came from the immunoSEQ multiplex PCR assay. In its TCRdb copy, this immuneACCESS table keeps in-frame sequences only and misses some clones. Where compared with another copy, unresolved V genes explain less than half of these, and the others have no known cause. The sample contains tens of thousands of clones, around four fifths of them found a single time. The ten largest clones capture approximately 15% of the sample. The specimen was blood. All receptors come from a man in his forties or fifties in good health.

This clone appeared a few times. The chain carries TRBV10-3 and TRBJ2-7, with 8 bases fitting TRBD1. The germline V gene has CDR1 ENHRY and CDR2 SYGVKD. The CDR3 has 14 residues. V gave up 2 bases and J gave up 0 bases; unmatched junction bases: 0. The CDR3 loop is CAISEDRGSYEQYF. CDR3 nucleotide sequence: TGTGCCATCAGTGAGGACAGGGGCTCCTACGAGCAGTACTTC.

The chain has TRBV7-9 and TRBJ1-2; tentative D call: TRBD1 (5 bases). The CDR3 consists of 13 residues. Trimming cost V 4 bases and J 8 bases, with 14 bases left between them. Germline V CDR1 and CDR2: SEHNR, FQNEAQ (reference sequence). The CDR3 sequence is CASSSQGGAGYTF. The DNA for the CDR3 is TGTGCCAGCAGCTCACAAGGAGGGGCCGGCTACACCTTC.

CDR3 DNA: TGTGCCAGCAGCGCCGAAGGGGGGCACTCTGGGGCCAACGTCCTGACTTTC. This gives the protein CASSAEGGHSGANVLTF. The genes are TRBV7-9 and TRBJ2-6; either TRBD1 or TRBD2 may supply D (6 bases each). Germline V gives CDR1 SEHNR, CDR2 FQNEAQ (reference sequence). CDR3 length equals 17 residues. The ends were cut back, 5 bases at V and 0 bases at J, with 14 bases in the middle.

This chain's CDR3 is CASSLLGERKQYF. CDR3 in DNA: TGTGCCAGCAGTTTACTGGGGGAGAGAAAGCAGTATTTT. This chain uses TRBV12-3 or TRBV12-4 with TRBJ2-3; D might be TRBD1 or TRBD2, each matching 5 bases. Between the trimmed V and J ends, which lost 2 bases and 11 bases, there was a span of 14 bases. The CDR3 is made up of 13 amino acids.

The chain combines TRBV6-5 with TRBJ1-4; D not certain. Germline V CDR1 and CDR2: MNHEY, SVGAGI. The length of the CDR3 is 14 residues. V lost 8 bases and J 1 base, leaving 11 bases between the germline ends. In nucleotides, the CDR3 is TGTGCCAGCTGTAACAGCGTAACTAATGAAAAACTGTTTTTT. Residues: CASCNSVTNEKLFF.

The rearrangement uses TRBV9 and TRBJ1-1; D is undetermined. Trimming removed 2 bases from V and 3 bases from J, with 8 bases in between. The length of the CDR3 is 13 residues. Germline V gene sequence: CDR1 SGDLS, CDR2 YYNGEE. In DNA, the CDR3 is TGTGCCAGCAGCGTCGGCGGGGACACTGAAGCTTTCTTT. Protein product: CASSVGGDTEAFF.

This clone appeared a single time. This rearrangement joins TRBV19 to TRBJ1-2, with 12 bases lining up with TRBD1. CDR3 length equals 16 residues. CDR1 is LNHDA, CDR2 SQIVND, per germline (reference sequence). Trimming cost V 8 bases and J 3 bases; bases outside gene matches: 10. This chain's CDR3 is CASSKGQGAVDYGYTF. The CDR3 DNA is TGTGCCAGTTCAAAGGGACAGGGGGCCGTTGACTATGGCTACACCTTC.

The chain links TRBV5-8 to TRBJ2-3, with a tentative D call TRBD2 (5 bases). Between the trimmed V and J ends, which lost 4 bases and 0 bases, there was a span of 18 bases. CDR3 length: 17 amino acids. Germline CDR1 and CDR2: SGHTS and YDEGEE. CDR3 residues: CASSLIDARTSTDTQYF. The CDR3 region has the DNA TGTGCCAGCAGCCTGATTGACGCAAGGACTAGCACAGATACGCAGTATTTT. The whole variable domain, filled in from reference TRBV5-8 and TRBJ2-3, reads EAGVTQSPTHLIKTRGQQATLRCSPISGHTSVYWYQQALGLGLQFLLWYDEGEERNRGNFPPRFSGRQFPNYSSELNVNALELEDSALYLCASSLIDARTSTDTQYFGPGTRLTVL.

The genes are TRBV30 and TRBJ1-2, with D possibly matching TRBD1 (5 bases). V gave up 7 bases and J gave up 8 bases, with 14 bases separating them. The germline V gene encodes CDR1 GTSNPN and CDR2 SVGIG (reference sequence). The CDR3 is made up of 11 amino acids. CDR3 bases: TGTGCCTCACTTCTGAGGGGAGGCTACACCTTC. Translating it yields CASLLRGGYTF.

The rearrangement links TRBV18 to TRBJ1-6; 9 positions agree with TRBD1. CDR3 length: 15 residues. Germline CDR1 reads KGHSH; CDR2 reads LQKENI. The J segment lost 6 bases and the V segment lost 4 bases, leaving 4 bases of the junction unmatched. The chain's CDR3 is CASSLSGQGNSPLHF. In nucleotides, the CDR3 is TGTGCCAGCTCACTCTCGGGACAGGGTAATTCACCCCTCCACTTT.

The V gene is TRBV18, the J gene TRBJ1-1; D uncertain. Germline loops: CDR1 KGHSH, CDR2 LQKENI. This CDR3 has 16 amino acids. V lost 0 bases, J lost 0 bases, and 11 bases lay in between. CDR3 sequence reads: CASSPPVRQMNTEAFF. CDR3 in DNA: TGTGCCAGCTCACCACCGGTTCGGCAGATGAACACTGAAGCTTTCTTT.

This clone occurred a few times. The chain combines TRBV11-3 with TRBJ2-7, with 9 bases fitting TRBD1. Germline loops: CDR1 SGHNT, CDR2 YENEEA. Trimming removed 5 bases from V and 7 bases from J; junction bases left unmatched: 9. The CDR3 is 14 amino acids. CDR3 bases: TGTGCCAGCAGCACCGACAGGGGGGCGGGGGAGCAGTACTTC. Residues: CASSTDRGAGEQYF.

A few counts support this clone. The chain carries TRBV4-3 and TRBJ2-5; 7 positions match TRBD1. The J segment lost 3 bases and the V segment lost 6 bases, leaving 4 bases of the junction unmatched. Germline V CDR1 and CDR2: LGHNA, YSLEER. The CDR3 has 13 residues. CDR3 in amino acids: CASRPTGEETQYF. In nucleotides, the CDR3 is TGCGCCAGCAGACCTACAGGGGAAGAGACCCAGTACTTC.

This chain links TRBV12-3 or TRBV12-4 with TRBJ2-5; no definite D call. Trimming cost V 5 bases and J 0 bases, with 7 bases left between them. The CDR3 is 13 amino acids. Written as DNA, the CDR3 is TGTGCCAGCAGTGACCGGGACCAAGAGACCCAGTACTTC. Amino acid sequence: CASSDRDQETQYF.

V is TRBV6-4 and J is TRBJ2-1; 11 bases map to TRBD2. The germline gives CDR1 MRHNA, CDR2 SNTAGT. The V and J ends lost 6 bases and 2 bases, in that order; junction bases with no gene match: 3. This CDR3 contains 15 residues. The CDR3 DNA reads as TGTGCCAGCAGCCCACTAGCGGGAGCCTACAATGAGCAGTTCTTC. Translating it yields CASSPLAGAYNEQFF.

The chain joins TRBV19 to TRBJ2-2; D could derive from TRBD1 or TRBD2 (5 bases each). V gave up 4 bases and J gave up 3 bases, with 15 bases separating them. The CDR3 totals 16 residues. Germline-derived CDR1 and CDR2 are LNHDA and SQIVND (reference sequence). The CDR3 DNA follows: TGTGCCAGTAGTACTAACACGGGACCTCACACCGGGGAGCTGTTTTTT. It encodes CASSTNTGPHTGELFF.

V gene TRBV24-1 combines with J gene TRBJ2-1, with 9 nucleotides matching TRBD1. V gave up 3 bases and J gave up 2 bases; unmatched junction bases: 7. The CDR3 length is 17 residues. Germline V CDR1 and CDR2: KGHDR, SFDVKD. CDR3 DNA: TGTGCCACCAGTGATAGAACCGGGACAGGGACCTACAATGAGCAGTTCTTC. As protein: CATSDRTGTGTYNEQFF.

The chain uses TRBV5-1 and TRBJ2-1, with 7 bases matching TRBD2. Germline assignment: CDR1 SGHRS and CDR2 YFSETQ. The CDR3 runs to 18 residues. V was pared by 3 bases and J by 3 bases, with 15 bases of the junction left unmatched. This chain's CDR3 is CASSSTPSGEPNYNEQFF. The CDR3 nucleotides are TGCGCCAGCAGCTCAACCCCTAGCGGAGAGCCTAACTACAATGAGCAGTTCTTC.

The CDR3 DNA reads TGTGCCAGCATCGGGCCTGACAGCGATACGCAGTATTTT. Encoded protein: CASIGPDSDTQYF. This chain connects TRBV7-8 to TRBJ2-3, with D tentatively TRBD1 (5 bases). The CDR3 runs 13 residues. The germline gives CDR1 SGHVS, CDR2 FQNEAQ. V dropped 7 bases and J dropped 6 bases, with 14 bases sitting between them. The full variable domain, its missing parts supplied by reference TRBV7-8 and TRBJ2-3, is GAGVSQSPRYKVAKRGQDVALRCDPISGHVSLFWYQQALGQGPEFLTYFQNEAQLDKSGLPSDRFFAERPEGSVSTLKIQRTQQEDSAVYLCASIGPDSDTQYFGPGTRLTVL.

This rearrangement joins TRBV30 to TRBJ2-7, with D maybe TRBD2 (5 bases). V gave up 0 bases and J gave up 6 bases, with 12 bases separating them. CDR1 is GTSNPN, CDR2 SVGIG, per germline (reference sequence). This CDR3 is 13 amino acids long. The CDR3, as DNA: TGTGCCTGGAGTGTACTCCGAGGGAGCGAGCAGTACTTC. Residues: CAWSVLRGSEQYF.

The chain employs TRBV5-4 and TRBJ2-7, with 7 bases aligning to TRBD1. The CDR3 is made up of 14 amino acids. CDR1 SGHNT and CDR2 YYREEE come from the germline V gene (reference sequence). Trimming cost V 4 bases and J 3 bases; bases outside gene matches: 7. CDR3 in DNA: TGTGCCAGCAGCCCCCGGACAGGTCTCTACGAGCAGTACTTC. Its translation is CASSPRTGLYEQYF.

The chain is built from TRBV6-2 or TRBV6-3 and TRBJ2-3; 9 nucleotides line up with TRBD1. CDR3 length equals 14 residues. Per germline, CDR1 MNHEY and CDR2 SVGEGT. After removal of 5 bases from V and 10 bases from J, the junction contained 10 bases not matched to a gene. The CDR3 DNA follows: TGTGCCAGCAGTCAAGGACAGGGGTGGAAAGCGCAGTATTTT. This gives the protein CASSQGQGWKAQYF.

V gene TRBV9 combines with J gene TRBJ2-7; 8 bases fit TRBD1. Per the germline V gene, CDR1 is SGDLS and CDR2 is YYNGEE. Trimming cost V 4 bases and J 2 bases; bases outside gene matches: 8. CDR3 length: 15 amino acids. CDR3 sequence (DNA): TGTGCCAGCAGCCCTCTCGGACAGGGACCCTACGAGCAGTACTTC. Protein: CASSPLGQGPYEQYF.

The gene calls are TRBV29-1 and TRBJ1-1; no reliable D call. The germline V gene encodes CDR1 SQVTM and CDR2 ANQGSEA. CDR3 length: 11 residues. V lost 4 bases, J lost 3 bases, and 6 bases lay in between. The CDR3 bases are TGCAGCGTTGGTGGAGACACTGAAGCTTTCTTT. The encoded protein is CSVGGDTEAFF.

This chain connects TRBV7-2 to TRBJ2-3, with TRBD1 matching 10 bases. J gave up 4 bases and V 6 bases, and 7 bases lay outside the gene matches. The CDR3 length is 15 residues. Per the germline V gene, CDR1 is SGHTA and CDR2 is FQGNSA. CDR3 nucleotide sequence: TGTGCCAGCAGTCGACAGGGGGCGGCCGCAGATACGCAGTATTTT. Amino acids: CASSRQGAAADTQYF.

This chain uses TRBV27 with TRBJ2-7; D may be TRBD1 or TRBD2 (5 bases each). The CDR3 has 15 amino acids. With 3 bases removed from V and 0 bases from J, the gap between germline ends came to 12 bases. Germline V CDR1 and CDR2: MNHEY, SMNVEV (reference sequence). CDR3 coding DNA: TGTGCCAGCAGTTTGGGGTCGAGGGGCTCCTACGAGCAGTACTTC. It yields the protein CASSLGSRGSYEQYF.